A single sample gave rise to the 27 T cell receptor beta chains below, sequenced in a study of tumor-infiltrating lymphocytes in primary liver carcinoma. Germline DNA was extracted too, while blood RNA derived from unsorted whole blood. Starting material of 500 to 600 ng total RNA yielded TCR beta cDNA via a constant-region primer. Libraries for TCR beta were built through three nested multiplex PCR rounds, which together made up a slightly modified ARM-PCR procedure. A C-beta reverse primer was combined with TRBV1-TRBV30 forward primers in the first two PCR rounds, and each round had about 10 cycles. One entry per CDR3 protein results from TCRdb running MiXCR on the multiplex PCR reads. In the table there are approximately 330,000 distinct CDR3 sequences, 65% of which are singletons. The specimen sequenced was peripheral blood. The receptor set was obtained from a man aged 35 to 55 with primary liver carcinoma and hepatitis B virus infection.

As regards this clonotype: The conserved phenylalanine or tryptophan normally closing the CDR3 is absent here, so this likely arose from a read error. The chain carries TRBV4-2 and TRBJ1-2; D perhaps matches TRBD1 (5 bases). The V gene's germline CDR1 is LGHNA and CDR2 YNFKEQ. This CDR3 region has 15 residues. CDR3 in DNA: TGTGCCAGCAACCAAGAAAGGGTGCAGGGTGACGGCTACACCTTG. This sequence encodes CASNQERVQGDGYTL.

This clonotype was counted at least ten times. This chain uses TRBV4-2 with TRBJ2-7; D is perhaps TRBD1 or TRBD2 (5 bases each). This CDR3 comprises 12 residues. V was pared by 2 bases and J by 8 bases, with 10 bases between. The V gene's germline CDR1 is LGHNA and CDR2 YNFKEQ. The CDR3 region has the DNA TGTGCCAGCAGCCAACCGACGGGACAGCAGTACTTC. This encodes CASSQPTGQQYF.

This clonotype was picked up many times. This chain connects TRBV6-1 to TRBJ2-1; 8 nucleotides line up with TRBD2. The CDR3 covers 18 residues. Germline V lookup: CDR1 MNHNS, CDR2 SASEGT. V trimming: 3 bases; J trimming: 5 bases; junction bases outside the gene matches: 15. CDR3 bases: TGTGCCAGCAGTGACGGGGGGGCCGCTGCACCGTTAAACAATGAGCAGTTCTTC. Its translation is CASSDGGAAAPLNNEQFF.

Concerning this clonotype: This could be a read error, since a much larger clone is one nucleotide away. The chain recombines TRBV6-6 with TRBJ1-2; tentatively, D is TRBD1 (5 bases). Germline loops: CDR1 MNHNY, CDR2 SVGAGI (reference sequence). The CDR3 contains 15 residues. The CDR3 region has the DNA TGTGCCAGCACCACGGGGCGGGCAGCTAACTATGGCTACATCTTC. Translated, it gives CASTTGRAANYGYIF.

V is TRBV5-1 and J is TRBJ2-7; possible D gene TRBD1, 5 bases. This CDR3 has 12 residues. The germline V and J ends were trimmed by 0 bases and 6 bases, with 7 bases remaining between them. CDR1 and CDR2 (germline): SGHRS, YFSETQ. In DNA, the CDR3 is TGCGCCAGCAGCTTGGTCAGGGTCGAGCAGTACTTC. Encoded protein: CASSLVRVEQYF.

The count of this clonotype is one. A much larger clone sits a single nucleotide away, making a read error possible. As DNA, the CDR3 is TGTGTCACCCGCGGCGGGACAGAAAAGCAGTACTTC. Its translation: CVTRGGTEKQYF. The J gene is TRBJ2-7, the V gene TRBV10-3; maybe TRBD1 (7 bases). Germline V CDR1 and CDR2: ENHRY, SYGVKD. The CDR3 extends over 12 amino acids.

This clonotype was seen many times. This chain links TRBV4-1 with TRBJ1-1; D is unresolved. Germline-derived CDR1 and CDR2 are MGHRA and YSYEKL. Trimming left V 0 bases short and J 5 bases short, with 10 bases between. The CDR3 is made up of 14 amino acids. In DNA form, the CDR3 reads TGCGCCAGCAGCCAAGATCAGGCGGGGACTGAAGCTTTCTTT. Protein product: CASSQDQAGTEAFF.

As to this clonotype: With a much larger clone just one base away, this may be a read error. The rearrangement links TRBV6-6 to TRBJ1-3; D not resolved. In germline, CDR1 is MNHNY, CDR2 SVGAGI (reference sequence). The CDR3 totals 15 residues. CDR3 in amino acids: CASCYLTPSGNTIYF. CDR3 DNA: TGTGCCAGCTGTTATTTAACACCGTCTGGAAACACCATATATTTT.

The V and J genes are TRBV20-1 and TRBJ1-5; D is unclear. V lost 0 bases and J 7 bases, leaving 16 bases between the germline ends. CDR3 size: 15 residues. CDR1 and CDR2 (germline): DFQATT, SNEGSKA (reference sequence). In DNA, the CDR3 is TGCAGTGCTAGAGACGCAGCAAGGCTTGGGCAGCCCCAGCATTTT. It codes for CSARDAARLGQPQHF.

The count of this clonotype is one. V is TRBV11-2 and J is TRBJ2-5, with TRBD2 matching over 8 bases. The CDR3 extends over 18 amino acids. Germline-derived CDR1 and CDR2 are SGHAT and FQNNGV. Trimming cost V 0 bases and J 9 bases; bases outside gene matches: 18. The DNA for the CDR3 is TGTGCCAGCAGCTTAGATATTGCGGGACTAGGAATTCGCGAGGCCCAGTACTTC. Its translation is CASSLDIAGLGIREAQYF.

This clonotype was observed a handful of times. The chain combines TRBV5-1 with TRBJ2-2; no clear D gene. This CDR3 contains 15 residues. The germline gives CDR1 SGHRS, CDR2 YFSETQ. Trimming left V 0 bases short and J 0 bases short, with 6 bases between. The CDR3 reads CASSLAASNTGELFF. The CDR3 DNA sequence: TGCGCCAGCAGCTTGGCAGCCTCGAACACCGGGGAGCTGTTTTTT. Looking up the rest from reference TRBV5-1 and TRBJ2-2 gives the full variable domain: KAGVTQTPRYLIKTRGQQVTLSCSPISGHRSVSWYQQTPGQGLQFLFEYFSETQRNKGNFPGRFSGRQFSNSRSEMNVSTLELGDSALYLCASSLAASNTGELFFGEGSRLTVL.

The chain carries TRBV5-4 and TRBJ2-1, with D possibly matching TRBD2 (5 bases). Trimming cost V 7 bases and J 1 base, with 18 bases left between them. Germline CDR1 is SGHNT and CDR2 is YYREEE (reference sequence). CDR3 length: 16 amino acids. This CDR3 is CASSRGLAESYNEQFF. The CDR3 nucleotides read TGTGCCAGCTCCCGAGGGCTAGCCGAATCCTACAATGAGCAGTTCTTC.

For this clonotype: The junction shows a germline mismatch at one end, possibly a read error. V and J are TRBV14 and TRBJ2-7; 14 bases map to TRBD2. Germline V lookup: CDR1 SGHDN, CDR2 FVKESK. The CDR3 spans 15 residues. The DNA of the CDR3 is TGTGCCGGCAGCCAGGGACTAGCGGGAGTTCAGACTATCGAGTTC. This codes for CAGSQGLAGVQTIEF.

With regard to this clonotype: Germline is not matched at one junction end, which may reflect a read error. This chain links TRBV4-2 with TRBJ2-5, with D perhaps TRBD2 (6 bases). The CDR3 spans 15 residues. In germline, CDR1 is LGHNA, CDR2 YNFKEQ. The CDR3 nucleotides are TGTACCAGCAGCCAAGTTGCGGGACCCCAAGAGACCCAGTACTTC. As protein: CTSSQVAGPQETQYF.

The chain has TRBV28 and TRBJ2-1; either TRBD1 or TRBD2 may supply D (5 bases each). The CDR3 spans 14 residues. With 6 bases removed from V and 1 base from J, the gap between germline ends came to 10 bases. CDR1 and CDR2 (germline): MDHEN, SYDVKM. CDR3: CASRGDGSYNEQFF. The CDR3 nucleotides are TGTGCCAGCAGGGGGGACGGATCCTACAATGAGCAGTTCTTC.

This clonotype showed up just once. V is TRBV11-2 and J is TRBJ1-1; D not certain. With 0 bases removed from V and 13 bases from J, the gap between germline ends came to 15 bases. This CDR3 is 13 amino acids long. From germline, CDR1 is SGHAT and CDR2 FQNNGV. The CDR3 spells CASSLDRSRGDFF. For the CDR3, the DNA is TGTGCCAGCAGCTTAGATCGTTCCCGGGGAGATTTCTTT.

A remark on this clonotype: A much larger clone differs by one base, so this may be a read error. The V gene is TRBV29-1, the J gene TRBJ1-2; the D gene is possibly TRBD1 (6 bases). The CDR3 spans 11 residues. Germline V gives CDR1 SQVTM, CDR2 ANQGSEA. The V end was cut by 4 bases, the J end by 7 bases, with 10 bases between. The CDR3 protein is CSVGTVIGYTF. CDR3 nucleotides: TGCAGCGTTGGGACAGTCATTGGCTACACCTTC.

On this clonotype itself: It may be a read error: a sequence one base away is much more abundant. V gene TRBV6-2 or TRBV6-3 combines with J gene TRBJ2-7; the D is unclear. The CDR3 extends over 13 amino acids. The germline V gene has CDR1 MNHEY and CDR2 SVGEGT. CDR3 in amino acids: CASSYEVPYKQYF. As DNA, the CDR3 is TGTGCCAGCAGTTACGAGGTACCCTACAAGCAGTACTTC.

As to this clonotype: Relative to the germline gene, one junction end is altered; a read error may explain this. The V and J genes are TRBV11-2 and TRBJ2-2, with TRBD1 matching over 7 bases. Germline-derived CDR1 and CDR2 are SGHAT and FQNNGV. The CDR3 is 16 residues long. CDR3 region: CASSLAGRGNTGELLF. The CDR3 nucleotides read TGTGCCAGCAGCTTAGCTGGCAGGGGGAACACCGGGGAGCTGCTTTTT.

About this clonotype: A much larger clone lies a single base off, so this may be a read error. V is TRBV6-6 and J is TRBJ2-3; TRBD2 is a possible D gene (5 bases). Germline CDR1 MNHNY, CDR2 SVGAGI (reference sequence). The CDR3 covers 15 residues. Trimming left V 0 bases short and J 2 bases short, with 9 bases between. The DNA of the CDR3 is TGTGCCAGCAGTTACTCAGTGGGAGCCACAGATACGCAGTATTTT. It is translated as CASSYSVGATDTQYF.

The V call is TRBV11-2, the J call TRBJ2-7, with D tentatively TRBD2 (5 bases). Germline values: CDR1 SGHAT, CDR2 FQNNGV. V was trimmed by 2 bases and J by 3 bases, leaving 17 bases between them. This CDR3 is 16 amino acids long. DNA of the CDR3: TGTGCCAGCAGCTTACATGGCCCGGGGATAATCTACGAGCAGTACTTC. Protein: CASSLHGPGIIYEQYF.

Details on this clonotype: One end of the junction fails to match germline, which may point to a read error. The chain couples TRBV11-2 to TRBJ1-2; D ambiguous. This CDR3 has 13 residues. Germline V gene lookup returns CDR1 SGHAT and CDR2 FQNNGV. This CDR3 is CVSSLAVGHGCTF. The CDR3 bases are TGTGTCAGCAGCTTAGCGGTTGGGCATGGCTGCACCTTC. Based on the CDR3 plus reference TRBV11-2 and TRBJ1-2, the full variable domain is EAGVAQSPRYKIIEKRQSVAFWCNPISGHATLYWYQQILGQGPKLLIQFQNNGVVDDSQLPKDRFSAERLKGVDSTLKIQPAKLEDSAVYLCVSSLAVGHGCTFGSGTRLTVV.

As regards this clonotype: The junction departs from germline at one end; a sequencing error may be responsible. The V and J genes are TRBV29-1 and TRBJ2-2, with D tentatively TRBD2 (6 bases). CDR1 is SQVTM, CDR2 ANQGSEA, per germline. The CDR3 covers 15 residues. Written as DNA, the CDR3 is TGCAGCGTTGACTTATCTGGGGGGAACACCGGGGAGTTGTCTTTT. Protein product: CSVDLSGGNTGELSF.

This clonotype was seen repeatedly, ten times or more. This chain joins TRBV11-3 and TRBJ2-1; a possible D gene is TRBD1 (5 bases). Germline assignment: CDR1 SGHNT and CDR2 YENEEA. This CDR3 spans 13 amino acids. V lost 0 bases to trimming and J lost 8 bases, with 8 bases between them. The CDR3 spells CASSLEYRHEQFF. In DNA form, the CDR3 reads TGTGCCAGCAGCTTAGAATACAGGCATGAGCAGTTCTTC.

The chain employs TRBV10-3 and TRBJ2-5; TRBD2 agrees at 14 bases. In germline, CDR1 is ENHRY, CDR2 SYGVKD. V lost 6 bases to trimming and J lost 5 bases; unmatched junction nucleotides: 5. This CDR3 contains 15 residues. CDR3 residues: CAIRGLAGDKETQYF. For the CDR3, the DNA is TGTGCCATCAGGGGACTAGCGGGAGATAAGGAGACCCAGTACTTC.

The gene calls are TRBV5-1 and TRBJ2-1, with 11 nucleotides matching TRBD2. The V gene's germline CDR1 is SGHRS and CDR2 YFSETQ. This CDR3 comprises 17 residues. The V segment lost 4 bases and the J segment 8 bases; nucleotides outside the gene matches: 14. CDR3: CASSTGLAGGGVDEQFF. CDR3 sequence (DNA): TGCGCCAGCAGCACTGGACTAGCGGGTGGCGGGGTCGATGAGCAGTTCTTC.

The chain combines TRBV5-6 with TRBJ1-4; D not resolved. CDR3 length: 12 residues. Germline V gives CDR1 SGHDT, CDR2 YYEEEE. Trimming left V 2 bases short and J 11 bases short, with 10 bases between. This chain's CDR3 is CASSFGPGKLFF. The CDR3 nucleotides are TGTGCCAGCAGCTTTGGACCTGGGAAACTGTTTTTT.